Listed here are 15 T cell receptor beta chains from one sample, sequenced in a study of shared clonotypes between healthy human individuals. Produced via immunoSEQ multiplex PCR; TCRdb's table is partial and in-frame only. The sample has over 2 million clones; roughly 90% are singletons. The sequencing sample was made of naive CD4+ T cells from PBMCs. The subset: CD45RA+ positively selected. These receptors were obtained from a young man in good health. Some clones in this sample may be carry-over from other donors' samples.

The V gene is TRBV27, the J gene TRBJ1-5; D unresolved. CDR3 length equals 13 residues. Germline V gene lookup returns CDR1 MNHEY and CDR2 SMNVEV (reference sequence). V gave up 0 bases and J gave up 7 bases, with 7 bases separating them. The CDR3 is CASSLSWLQPQHF. The CDR3, as DNA: TGTGCCAGCAGTTTATCTTGGCTCCAGCCCCAGCATTTT.

This rearrangement joins TRBV7-9 to TRBJ2-1; weak D call: TRBD2 (5 bases). V was shortened by 4 bases and J by 0 bases, with 19 bases between the two germline ends. The CDR3 runs 18 residues. From germline, CDR1 is SEHNR and CDR2 FQNEAQ (reference sequence). The CDR3 spells CASSSFRGPVSSYNEQFF. As DNA, the CDR3 is TGTGCCAGCAGCTCCTTTCGCGGGCCGGTCAGCTCCTACAATGAGCAGTTCTTC. Complete variable domain (other parts from reference TRBV7-9 and TRBJ2-1): DTGVSQNPRHKITKRGQNVTFRCDPISEHNRLYWYRQTLGQGPEFLTYFQNEAQLEKSRLLSDRFSAERPKGSFSTLEIQRTEQGDSAMYLCASSSFRGPVSSYNEQFFGPGTRLTVL.

J is TRBJ2-1 and V is TRBV19; D is unresolved. Between the trimmed V and J ends, which lost 3 bases and 2 bases, there was a span of 8 bases. The length of the CDR3 is 14 residues. CDR1 is LNHDA and CDR2 is SQIVND in the germline V gene (reference sequence). CDR3 protein: CASSIGRPYNEQFF. In DNA, the CDR3 is TGTGCCAGTAGTATTGGGCGTCCCTACAATGAGCAGTTCTTC. The variable domain in full, completed from reference TRBV19 and TRBJ2-1, reads DGGITQSPKYLFRKEGQNVTLSCEQNLNHDAMYWYRQDPGQGLRLIYYSQIVNDFQKGDIAEGYSVSREKKESFPLTVTSAQKNPTAFYLCASSIGRPYNEQFFGPGTRLTVL.

This chain joins TRBV4-3 and TRBJ2-3, with D perhaps TRBD2 (6 bases). The CDR3 sequence is 14 residues long. Germline V gives CDR1 LGHNA, CDR2 YSLEER. V gave up 5 bases and J gave up 6 bases, with 15 bases separating them. In nucleotides, the CDR3 is TGCGCCAGCAGCACCGGGGGTTCCGCGGATACGCAGTATTTT. Its protein product is CASSTGGSADTQYF.

The chain combines TRBV25-1 with TRBJ2-1, with D unclear. Germline loops: CDR1 MGHDK, CDR2 SYGVNS. V lost 1 base to trimming and J lost 4 bases, with 11 bases between them. CDR3 length equals 15 residues. The CDR3, as DNA: TGTGCCAGCAGTGAATTCAGGTTGTCTTACAATGAGCAGTTCTTC. Protein product: CASSEFRLSYNEQFF. Filled out from reference TRBV25-1 and TRBJ2-1, the complete variable domain reads EADIYQTPRYLVIGTGKKITLECSQTMGHDKMYWYQQDPGMELHLIHYSYGVNSTEKGDLSSESTVSRIRTEHFPLTLESARPSHTSQYLCASSEFRLSYNEQFFGPGTRLTVL.

The CDR3 reads CASTGSYEQYF. In DNA, the CDR3 is TGTGCCAGCACAGGATCCTACGAGCAGTACTTC. The V call is TRBV6-1, the J call TRBJ2-7, with D unresolved. This CDR3 contains 11 residues. Trimming took 7 bases from V and 1 from J, leaving 5 bases between them. The germline V gene encodes CDR1 MNHNS and CDR2 SASEGT.

This sequence joins TRBV2 and TRBJ2-7; D is ambiguous. The CDR3 is 14 amino acids. V was shortened by 2 bases and J by 2 bases, with 10 bases between the two germline ends. CDR1 and CDR2 (germline): SNHLY, FYNNEI. For the CDR3, the DNA is TGTGCCAGCAGTGAACACGGAAAAGCCTACGAGCAGTACTTC. As protein: CASSEHGKAYEQYF.

The chain joins TRBV7-7 to TRBJ2-2; D is unresolved. V was trimmed by 0 bases and J by 4 bases, leaving 3 bases between them. The germline V gene has CDR1 SSHAT and CDR2 FNYEAQ (reference sequence). The CDR3 extends over 13 amino acids. The CDR3 region is CASSLASTGELFF. CDR3 DNA sequence: TGTGCCAGCAGCTTAGCGTCCACCGGGGAGCTGTTTTTT.

This sequence joins TRBV18 and TRBJ2-7; 7 bases map to TRBD2. CDR3 length equals 15 residues. The V segment lost 2 bases and the J segment 7 bases; nucleotides outside the gene matches: 11. Germline V CDR1 and CDR2: KGHSH, LQKENI. CDR3 DNA sequence: TGTGCCAGCTCACCAGCTTATCCGCGGGAGCATGAGCAGTACTTC. Amino acids: CASSPAYPREHEQYF. Full variable domain (remainder filled in from reference TRBV18 and TRBJ2-7): NAGVMQNPRHLVRRRGQEARLRCSPMKGHSHVYWYRQLPEEGLKFMVYLQKENIIDESGMPKERFSAEFPKEGPSILRIQQVVRGDSAAYFCASSPAYPREHEQYFGPGTRLTVT.

V gene TRBV27 combines with J gene TRBJ1-5; no definite D call. The CDR3 is 15 amino acids. V shed 3 bases and J shed 2 bases, with 11 bases lying between them. CDR1 is MNHEY and CDR2 is SMNVEV in the germline V gene (reference sequence). For the CDR3, the DNA is TGTGCCAGCAGTTTCCTGGGATCCGGCAATCAGCCCCAGCATTTT. Translating gives CASSFLGSGNQPQHF.

This chain links TRBV2 with TRBJ2-7; 8 nucleotides align to TRBD1. Germline lookup yields CDR1 SNHLY and CDR2 FYNNEI. The J segment lost 2 bases and the V segment lost 5 bases, leaving 5 bases of the junction unmatched. CDR3 length: 14 residues. The CDR3 region has the DNA TGTGCCAGCAGTTCGACAGGGGAAGCCTACGAGCAGTACTTC. It codes for CASSSTGEAYEQYF. The full variable domain, its missing parts supplied by reference TRBV2 and TRBJ2-7, is EPEVTQTPSHQVTQMGQEVILRCVPISNHLYFYWYRQILGQKVEFLVSFYNNEISEKSEIFDDQFSVERPDGSNFTLKIRSTKLEDSAMYFCASSSTGEAYEQYFGPGTRLTVT.

CDR3: CASSRTGTEQYF. CDR3 in DNA: TGTGCCAGCAGCCGGACAGGGACCGAGCAGTACTTC. The chain couples TRBV7-3 to TRBJ2-7; 8 bases are shared with TRBD1. The V gene end was trimmed by 5 bases and the J gene end by 6 bases; junction bases not matched to a gene: 3. The CDR3 spans 12 residues. Germline-derived CDR1 and CDR2 are SGHTA and FQGTGA.

The V call is TRBV23-1, the J call TRBJ2-7, with a weak D call TRBD2 (6 bases). TRBV23-1 is labeled an ORF, and its function is uncertain. V gave up 4 bases and J gave up 9 bases, with 22 bases separating them. CDR3 size: 15 residues. The CDR3 DNA is TGCGCCAGCAGTCCTCCCGGTGATAGCGGACGCGCGCAGTACTTC. This encodes CASSPPGDSGRAQYF.

This CDR3 is CAWSVRGRYGYTF. The CDR3 region has the DNA TGTGCCTGGAGTGTTCGAGGGCGGTATGGCTACACCTTC. This chain connects TRBV30 to TRBJ1-2; D is unresolved. V lost 0 bases and J lost 5, with 10 bases in between. Germline values: CDR1 GTSNPN, CDR2 SVGIG (reference sequence). The CDR3 has 13 residues.

V is TRBV7-2 and J is TRBJ2-7; the match to TRBD2 covers 8 bases. The V and J ends lost 4 bases and 2 bases, in that order; junction bases with no gene match: 4. The germline V gene has CDR1 SGHTA and CDR2 FQGNSA. The CDR3 spans 14 residues. In DNA, the CDR3 is TGTGCCAGCAGCTCTAGCGGGCCCCCCTACGAGCAGTACTTC. Protein: CASSSSGPPYEQYF.